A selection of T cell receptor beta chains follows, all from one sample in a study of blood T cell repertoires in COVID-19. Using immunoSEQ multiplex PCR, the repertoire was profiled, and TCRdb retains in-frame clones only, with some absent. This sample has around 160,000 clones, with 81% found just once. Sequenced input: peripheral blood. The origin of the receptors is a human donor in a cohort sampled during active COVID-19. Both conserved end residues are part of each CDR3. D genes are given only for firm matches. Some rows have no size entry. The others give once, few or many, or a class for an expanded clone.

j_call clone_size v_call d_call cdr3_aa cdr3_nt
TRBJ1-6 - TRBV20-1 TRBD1 CSASPDRGFNSPLHF TGCAGTGCTAGTCCGGACAGGGGATTTAATTCACCCCTCCACTTT
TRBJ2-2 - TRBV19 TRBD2 CASSSIRSGLAGGVGELFF TGTGCCAGTAGTAGTATAAGAAGCGGACTAGCGGGGGGCGTCGGGGAGCTGTTTTTT
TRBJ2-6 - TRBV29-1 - CSVAQAGANVLTF TGCAGCGTTGCACAGGCTGGGGCCAACGTCCTGACTTTC
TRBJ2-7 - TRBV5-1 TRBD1 CASSYDRVGEQYF TGCGCCAGCAGCTACGACAGGGTGGGCGAGCAGTACTTC
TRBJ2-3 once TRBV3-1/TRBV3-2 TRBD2 CASSQGPGLAGTDTQYF TGTGCCAGCAGCCAAGGGCCGGGACTAGCAGGGACAGATACGCAGTATTTT
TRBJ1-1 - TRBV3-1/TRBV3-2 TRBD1 CASSPPGTGLNTEAFF TGTGCCAGCAGCCCCCCCGGGACAGGGTTGAACACTGAAGCTTTCTTT
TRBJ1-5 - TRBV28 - CATLVGGRSNQPQHF TGTGCCACCTTGGTGGGAGGTCGGAGCAATCAGCCCCAGCATTTT
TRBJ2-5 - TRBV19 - CASSLLGREQETQYF TGTGCCAGTAGTCTATTAGGCAGGGAACAAGAGACCCAGTACTTC
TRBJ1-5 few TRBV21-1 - CASSKDGGTELIGNQPQHF TGTGCCAGCAGCAAAGATGGCGGGACAGAACTCATCGGCAATCAGCCCCAGCATTTT
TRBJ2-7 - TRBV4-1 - CASSQGRGSSYEQYF TGCGCCAGCAGCCAAGGGCGAGGAAGCTCCTACGAGCAGTACTTC
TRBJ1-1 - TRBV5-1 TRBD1 CASSLDAGQGNTEAFF TGCGCCAGCAGCTTGGACGCGGGACAGGGAAATACTGAAGCTTTCTTT
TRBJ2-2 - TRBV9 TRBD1 CASSVVQGANTGELFF TGTGCCAGCAGCGTAGTACAGGGGGCGAACACCGGGGAGCTGTTTTTT
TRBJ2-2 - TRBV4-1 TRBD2 CASSLRTSGPIIGELFF TGCGCCAGCAGCTTACGGACTAGCGGGCCTATTATCGGGGAGCTGTTTTTT
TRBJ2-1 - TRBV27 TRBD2 CASSLTSGSYNEQFF TGTGCCAGCAGTCTCACTAGCGGATCCTACAATGAGCAGTTCTTC
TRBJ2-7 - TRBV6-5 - CASSYQGGQYF TGTGCCAGCAGTTACCAGGGGGGGCAGTACTTC
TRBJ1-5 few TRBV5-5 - CARKNGRNQPQHF TGTGCCAGGAAGAACGGTCGCAATCAGCCCCAGCATTTT
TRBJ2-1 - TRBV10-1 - CASSESGRGSNEQFF TGCGCCAGCAGTGAGTCGGGGCGGGGATCCAATGAGCAGTTCTTC
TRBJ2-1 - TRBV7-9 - CASSLSGSYNEQFF TGTGCCAGCAGCCTATCGGGGTCCTACAATGAGCAGTTCTTC
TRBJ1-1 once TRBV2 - CASSTGINEAFF TGTGCCAGCAGTACAGGGATAAATGAAGCTTTCTTT
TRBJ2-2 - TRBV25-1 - CASRETGSSGELFF TGTGCCAGCAGGGAAACAGGGTCGAGCGGGGAGCTGTTTTTT
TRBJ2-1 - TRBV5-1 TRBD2 CASSLSAGGAYNEQFF TGCGCCAGCAGCTTATCGGCGGGAGGGGCCTACAATGAGCAGTTCTTC
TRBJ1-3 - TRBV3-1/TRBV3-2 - CASSDDSGNTIYF TGTGCCAGCAGCGATGACAGCGGAAACACCATATATTTT
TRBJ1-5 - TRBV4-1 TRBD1 CASSQGGQGFQPQHF TGCGCCAGCAGCCAAGGGGGACAGGGATTCCAGCCCCAGCATTTT
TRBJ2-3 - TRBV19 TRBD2 CASSIEASGRGSTDTQYF TGTGCCAGTAGTATAGAGGCTAGCGGGAGGGGATCCACAGATACGCAGTATTTT
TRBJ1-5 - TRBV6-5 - CASSSTPNSNQPQHF TGTGCCAGCAGTTCAACACCGAATAGCAATCAGCCCCAGCATTTT
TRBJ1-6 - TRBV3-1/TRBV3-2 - CASSQGGQTNNSPLHF TGTGCCAGCAGCCAAGGAGGGCAAACAAATAATTCACCCCTCCACTTT
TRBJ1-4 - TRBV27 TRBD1 CASSPDRLGFTTNEKLFF TGTGCCAGCAGCCCGGACAGGTTAGGGTTTACAACTAATGAAAAACTGTTTTTT
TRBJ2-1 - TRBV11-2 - CASSLDVTYYNEQFF TGTGCCAGCAGCTTAGATGTGACTTACTACAATGAGCAGTTCTTC
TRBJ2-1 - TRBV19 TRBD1 CASSIYWTGGHNEQFF TGTGCCAGTAGTATATACTGGACAGGGGGGCACAATGAGCAGTTCTTC
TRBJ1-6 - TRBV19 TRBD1 CASSTPGQGNSPLHF TGTGCCAGTAGTACCCCGGGACAGGGGAATTCACCCCTCCACTTT
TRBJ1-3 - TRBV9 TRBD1 CASSVGDSTLSGNTIYF TGTGCCAGCAGCGTAGGGGACAGTACTCTCTCTGGAAACACCATATATTTT
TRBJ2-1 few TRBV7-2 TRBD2 CASSLHLAGGHNEQFF TGTGCCAGCAGCCTCCACCTAGCGGGAGGACACAATGAGCAGTTCTTC
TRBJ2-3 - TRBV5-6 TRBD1 CASSEKTGTLTDTQYF TGTGCCAGCAGCGAAAAGACAGGGACCCTGACAGATACGCAGTATTTT
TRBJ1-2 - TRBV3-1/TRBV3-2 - CASSPSGVKVWGYTF TGTGCCAGCAGCCCCTCGGGGGTTAAAGTTTGGGGCTACACCTTC
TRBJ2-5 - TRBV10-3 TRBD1 CAISELTGGRETQYF TGTGCCATCAGTGAGCTTACAGGGGGTAGGGAGACCCAGTACTTC
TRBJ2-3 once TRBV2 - CASLAASTDTQYF TGTGCCAGCCTGGCCGCTAGCACAGATACGCAGTATTTT
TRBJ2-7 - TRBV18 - CASSPSPTGYYEQYF TGTGCCAGCTCACCCTCCCCGACAGGTTACTACGAGCAGTACTTC
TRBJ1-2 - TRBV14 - CASSQETQLYGYTF TGTGCCAGCAGCCAAGAGACACAGCTCTATGGCTACACCTTC
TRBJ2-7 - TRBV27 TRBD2 CASSLTLAGIYEQYF TGTGCCAGCAGTTTAACACTAGCGGGTATCTACGAGCAGTACTTC
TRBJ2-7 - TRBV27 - CASRSEGHEQYF TGTGCCAGCAGGTCCGAGGGCCACGAGCAGTACTTC
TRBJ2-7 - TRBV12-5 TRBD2 CASGPREGRSYEQYF TGTGCTAGTGGCCCCCGGGAGGGCCGGTCCTACGAGCAGTACTTC
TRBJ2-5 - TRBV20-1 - CSASTGETQYF TGCAGTGCTAGCACGGGAGAGACCCAGTACTTC
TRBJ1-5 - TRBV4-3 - CASSQDPTRTGGAGQPQHF TGCGCCAGCAGCCAAGACCCTACCAGGACGGGGGGCGCCGGTCAGCCCCAGCATTTT
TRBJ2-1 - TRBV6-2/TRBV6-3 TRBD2 CASSYTGLAGPLYNEQFF TGTGCCAGCAGTTACACCGGACTAGCGGGCCCCCTCTACAATGAGCAGTTCTTC
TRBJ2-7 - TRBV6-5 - CASSHSLEGEQYF TGTGCCAGCAGCCACTCATTGGAGGGTGAGCAGTACTTC
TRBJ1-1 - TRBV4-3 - CASSQDTDTEAFF TGCGCCAGCAGCCAAGATACGGACACTGAAGCTTTCTTT
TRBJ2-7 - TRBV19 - CASSKARGYEQYF TGTGCCAGTAGTAAGGCGCGGGGCTACGAGCAGTACTTC
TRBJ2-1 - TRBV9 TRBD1 CASSVGDRGRNEQFF TGTGCCAGCAGCGTAGGGGACAGGGGGCGGAATGAGCAGTTCTTC
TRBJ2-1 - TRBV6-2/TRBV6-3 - CASSLSTAYNEQFF TGTGCCAGCAGCCTGTCGACAGCCTACAATGAGCAGTTCTTC
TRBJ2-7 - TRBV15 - CATSTSRQYEQYF TGTGCCACCAGCACCTCGAGACAGTACGAGCAGTACTTC
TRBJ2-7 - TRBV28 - CASSFGGPYEQYF TGTGCCAGCAGTTTTGGGGGCCCCTACGAGCAGTACTTC
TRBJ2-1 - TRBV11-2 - CASSADTLGEQFF TGTGCCAGCAGCGCGGACACCCTCGGTGAGCAGTTCTTC
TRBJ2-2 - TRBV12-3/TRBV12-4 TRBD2 CAESSGFGELFF TGTGCGGAATCTAGCGGATTCGGGGAGCTGTTTTTT
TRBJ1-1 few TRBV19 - CASSMASMDTEAFF TGTGCCAGTAGTATGGCCTCAATGGACACTGAAGCTTTCTTT
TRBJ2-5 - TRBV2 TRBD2 CASSRLAGRGQETQYF TGTGCCAGCAGTAGACTAGCGGGAAGGGGTCAAGAGACCCAGTACTTC
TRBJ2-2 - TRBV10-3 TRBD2 CAIGGLAGGPGQNTGELFF TGTGCCATCGGGGGACTAGCGGGAGGGCCAGGTCAGAACACCGGGGAGCTGTTTTTT